Listed below are T cell receptor beta chains from one sample, sequenced in a study of blood T cells in healthy people across ages. Via MiXCR, TCRdb re-called the 5' RACE reads, giving one row per CDR3 protein. The sample lists roughly 680,000 distinct CDR3 sequences, around 48% occurring once. Source material: blood. These receptors were taken from an older woman in good health. The CDR3 runs from the conserved cysteine through the conserved F or W. The order of the fields is CDR3 protein, CDR3 DNA, J gene, D gene, clone size, V gene. A D gene is named only where the DNA matches it firmly. Clone size is given for some rows only: seen once, a few or many times, or a class if the clone is expanded.

CSALDINYGYTF | TGCAGTGCCCTTGACATTAACTATGGCTACACCTTC | TRBJ1-2 | - | few | TRBV20-1
CASSFSAAANYGYTF | TGTGCCAGCAGCTTTTCGGCCGCAGCTAACTATGGCTACACCTTC | TRBJ1-2 | - | - | TRBV7-9
CASSAESTGELFF | TGTGCCAGCAGTGCCGAATCCACCGGGGAGCTGTTTTTT | TRBJ2-2 | - | few | TRBV6-4
CASEELGRLAGVRSEQFF | TGTGCCAGCGAGGAACTCGGGAGACTAGCGGGAGTTCGCAGTGAGCAGTTCTTC | TRBJ2-1 | TRBD2 | few | TRBV6-2/TRBV6-3
CASRERSYEQYF | TGTGCCAGCAGGGAGCGTAGTTACGAGCAGTACTTC | TRBJ2-7 | - | - | TRBV28
CASSSSGEFGEQYF | TGCGCCAGCAGCTCCTCAGGGGAATTTGGTGAGCAGTACTTC | TRBJ2-4 | - | few | TRBV5-1
CSARTRVENTEAFF | TGCAGTGCTAGAACCAGGGTGGAGAACACTGAAGCTTTCTTT | TRBJ1-1 | - | - | TRBV20-1
CASSDWVSGANVLTF | TGTGCCAGCAGCGACTGGGTCTCTGGGGCCAACGTCCTGACTTTC | TRBJ2-6 | - | - | TRBV27
CATKNDWGNEAFF | TGTGCCACCAAAAACGACTGGGGGAATGAAGCTTTCTTT | TRBJ1-1 | - | few | TRBV24-1
CASSLTGEEQYF | TGTGCCAGCAGCCTTACAGGGGAAGAGCAGTACTTC | TRBJ2-4 | TRBD1 | - | TRBV6-6